What follows are 8 T cell receptor beta chains derived from one specimen sequenced in a study of T cells after yellow fever vaccination. Each CDR3 protein gets one entry after TCRdb re-called the 5' RACE reads with MiXCR. The data contain roughly 340,000 distinct CDR3 sequences, around 3.9% of them singletons. Sequencing was performed on PBMCs, taken 5 days after the yellow fever booster vaccination. The receptors originated from a man between 18 and 35 years old who received the YFV17D yellow fever vaccine.

In this sample, this clonotype turned up many times. The rearrangement links TRBV7-3 to TRBJ2-1; possible D gene TRBD2, 5 bases. This CDR3 contains 15 residues. The V end lost 1 base, the J end lost 8 bases, and 15 bases lay between the germline ends. Germline CDR1 SGHTA, CDR2 FQGTGA. CDR3 in amino acids: CASSLSSALSHEQFF. The DNA for the CDR3 is TGTGCCAGCAGCTTAAGTAGCGCCCTCTCTCATGAGCAGTTCTTC.

Ten or more counts support this clonotype. The J gene is TRBJ2-1, the V gene TRBV4-2, with D tentatively TRBD1 or TRBD2 (5 bases each). Looked up from germline, CDR1 is LGHNA and CDR2 is YNFKEQ. V dropped 0 bases and J dropped 9 bases, with 15 bases sitting between them. This CDR3 has 15 amino acids. In DNA form, the CDR3 reads TGTGCCAGCAGCCAAGATTCGCCGTGGGGGTTTGAGCAGTTCTTC. Translation gives CASSQDSPWGFEQFF.

The gene calls are TRBV5-1 and TRBJ2-2; maybe TRBD2 (6 bases). The V gene's germline CDR1 is SGHRS and CDR2 YFSETQ. The CDR3 is 13 residues long. V was clipped by 6 bases and J by 7 bases, with 13 bases between them. The CDR3 DNA sequence: TGCGCCAGCACCGGACGGGAGAACGGGGAGCTGTTTTTT. Its translation: CASTGRENGELFF.

This clonotype was seen at least ten times. The rearrangement links TRBV12-3 or TRBV12-4 to TRBJ1-1, with TRBD1 matching 7 bases. CDR3 size: 13 residues. The V and J ends lost 5 bases and 12 bases, in that order; junction bases with no gene match: 12. The CDR3 sequence is CASSVRGALKSFF. DNA of the CDR3: TGTGCCAGCAGTGTCAGGGGGGCCTTGAAATCTTTCTTT.

A few counts support this clonotype. This sequence joins TRBV18 and TRBJ2-7; 7 bases line up with TRBD1. Germline V lookup: CDR1 KGHSH, CDR2 LQKENI. Trimming removed 11 bases from V and 4 bases from J; junction bases left unmatched: 8. This CDR3 is 12 amino acids long. CDR3 loop: CAGRDRRYEQYV. The CDR3, as DNA: TGTGCCGGAAGGGACAGAAGATACGAGCAGTACGTC.

This clonotype was detected only once. The junction departs from germline at one end; a sequencing error may be responsible. V usage is TRBV7-2 and J usage is TRBJ1-3; 7 bases line up with TRBD1. Germline values: CDR1 SGHTA, CDR2 FQGNSA. The CDR3 sequence is 17 residues long. CDR3 bases: TGTGCCAGCTGCTTAGCGGCGGGAAGGGGGCCTGGAAACACCATATATTTT. This sequence encodes CASCLAAGRGPGNTIYF.

The rearrangement uses TRBV10-2 and TRBJ1-5, with a tentative D call TRBD1 (5 bases). The CDR3 loop spans 17 amino acids. The V and J ends lost 9 bases and 0 bases respectively, with 21 bases between them. The germline V gene encodes CDR1 WSHSY and CDR2 SAAADI. The CDR3, as DNA: TGCGCCAGTTCGAAAGGGTCCCCGGACAATAGCAATCAGCCCCAGCATTTT. It is translated as CASSKGSPDNSNQPQHF.

This clonotype was seen many times. The V call is TRBV5-1, the J call TRBJ2-2, with D possibly being TRBD2 (6 bases). V was clipped by 0 bases and J by 4 bases, with 7 bases between them. The CDR3 loop spans 14 amino acids. The V gene's germline CDR1 is SGHRS and CDR2 YFSETQ. The CDR3 loop reads CASSLDGGTGELFF. CDR3 DNA: TGCGCCAGCAGCTTGGACGGGGGCACCGGGGAGCTGTTTTTT.